The T cell receptor beta chain described here comes from a study of OX40 agonist ivuxolimab in advanced cancers. About the study: Patients undergoing dose escalation presented with hepatocellular carcinoma, melanoma, renal cell or head and neck cancer. Mean age approximately 59 years, range roughly 20 to 85; 82.7% male. Findings of the study overall: Low normalized T-cell clonal expansion also characterized some of the nonresponders.

TCRdb's copy holds only in-frame clones and misses some; the assay was immunoSEQ multiplex PCR. The sample lists 75,000 to 95,000 clones; more than 80% were seen once. On this clone: Its antigen is still unknown.

Sequenced material: CD4+ or CD8+ T cells sorted from blood, taken in a trial of the OX40 agonist ivuxolimab. The origin of this receptor is an adult with an advanced solid tumor such as melanoma, head and neck, liver or kidney cancer.

CDR3 DNA: TGTGCCATCTCAACAGGGGCTCAGCCCCAGCATTTT. It specifies CAISTGAQPQHF. The chain couples TRBV19 to TRBJ1-5; TRBD1 matches 7 bases. Germline V gene data show CDR1 as LNHDA and CDR2 as SQIVND (reference sequence). There are 12 residues in the CDR3. Trimming cost V 10 bases and J 6 bases; bases outside gene matches: 6.